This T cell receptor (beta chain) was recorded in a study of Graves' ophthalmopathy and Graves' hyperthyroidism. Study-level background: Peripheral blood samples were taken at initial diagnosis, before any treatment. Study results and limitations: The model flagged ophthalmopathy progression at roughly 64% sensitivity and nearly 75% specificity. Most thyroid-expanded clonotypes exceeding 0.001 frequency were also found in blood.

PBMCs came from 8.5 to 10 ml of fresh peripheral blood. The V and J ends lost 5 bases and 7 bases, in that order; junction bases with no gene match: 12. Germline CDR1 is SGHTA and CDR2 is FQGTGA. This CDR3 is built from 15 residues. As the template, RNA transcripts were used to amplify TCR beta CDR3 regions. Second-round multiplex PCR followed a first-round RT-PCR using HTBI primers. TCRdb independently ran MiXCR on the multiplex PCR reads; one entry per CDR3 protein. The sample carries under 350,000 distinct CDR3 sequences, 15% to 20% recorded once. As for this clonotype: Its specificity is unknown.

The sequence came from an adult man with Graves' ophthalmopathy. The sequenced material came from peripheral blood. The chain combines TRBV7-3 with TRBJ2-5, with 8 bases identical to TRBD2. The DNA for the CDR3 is TGTGCCAGCAGCCCAACCGGGACTAGTGGGGGGACCCAGTACTTC. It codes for CASSPTGTSGGTQYF.